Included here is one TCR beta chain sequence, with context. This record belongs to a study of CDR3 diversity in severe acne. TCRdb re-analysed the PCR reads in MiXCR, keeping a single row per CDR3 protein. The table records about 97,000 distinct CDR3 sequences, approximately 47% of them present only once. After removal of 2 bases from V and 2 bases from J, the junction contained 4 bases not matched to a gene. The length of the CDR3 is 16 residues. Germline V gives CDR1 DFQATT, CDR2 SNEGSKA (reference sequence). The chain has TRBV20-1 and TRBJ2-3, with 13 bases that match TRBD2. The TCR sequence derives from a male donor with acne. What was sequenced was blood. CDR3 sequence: CSARSGLAGFTDTQYF. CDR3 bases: TGCAGTGCTAGATCGGGACTAGCGGGATTCACAGATACGCAGTATTTT.